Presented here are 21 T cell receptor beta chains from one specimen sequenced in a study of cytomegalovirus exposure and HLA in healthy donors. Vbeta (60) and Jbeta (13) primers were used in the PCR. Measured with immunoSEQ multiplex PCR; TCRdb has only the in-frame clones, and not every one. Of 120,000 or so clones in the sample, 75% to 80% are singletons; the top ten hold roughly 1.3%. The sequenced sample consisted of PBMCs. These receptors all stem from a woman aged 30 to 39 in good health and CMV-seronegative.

The CDR3 coding sequence is TGTGCCAGCAACCGGGAGAGTCTAGATACGCAGTATTTT. It is translated as CASNRESLDTQYF. The genes are TRBV2 and TRBJ2-3; TRBD2 is a possible D gene (6 bases). The CDR3 covers 13 residues. Trimming left V 7 bases short and J 5 bases short, with 13 bases between. CDR1 SNHLY and CDR2 FYNNEI come from the germline V gene.

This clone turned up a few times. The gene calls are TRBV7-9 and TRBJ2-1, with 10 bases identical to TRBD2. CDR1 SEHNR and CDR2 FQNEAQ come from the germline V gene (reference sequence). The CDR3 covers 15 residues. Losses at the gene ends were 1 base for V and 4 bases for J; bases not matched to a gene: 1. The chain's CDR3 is CASSLGAGGYNEQFF. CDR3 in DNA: TGTGCCAGCAGCTTAGGAGCGGGGGGGTACAATGAGCAGTTCTTC. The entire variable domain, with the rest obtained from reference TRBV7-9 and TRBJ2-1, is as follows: DTGVSQNPRHKITKRGQNVTFRCDPISEHNRLYWYRQTLGQGPEFLTYFQNEAQLEKSRLLSDRFSAERPKGSFSTLEIQRTEQGDSAMYLCASSLGAGGYNEQFFGPGTRLTVL.

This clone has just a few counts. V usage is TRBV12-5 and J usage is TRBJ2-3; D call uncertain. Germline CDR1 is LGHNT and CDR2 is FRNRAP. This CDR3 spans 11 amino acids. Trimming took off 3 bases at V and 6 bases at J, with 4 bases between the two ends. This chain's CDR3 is CASGFRDTQYF. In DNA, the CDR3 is TGTGCTAGTGGTTTTCGGGATACGCAGTATTTT.

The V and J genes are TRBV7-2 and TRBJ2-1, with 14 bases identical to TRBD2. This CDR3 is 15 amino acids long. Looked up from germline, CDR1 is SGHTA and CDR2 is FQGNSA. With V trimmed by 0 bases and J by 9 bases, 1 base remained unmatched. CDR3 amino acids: CASSLAGLAGVEQFF. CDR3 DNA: TGTGCCAGCAGCTTAGCGGGACTAGCGGGAGTTGAGCAGTTCTTC. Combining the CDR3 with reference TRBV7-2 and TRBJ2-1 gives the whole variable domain GAGVSQSPSNKVTEKGKDVELRCDPISGHTALYWYRQSLGQGLEFLIYFQGNSAPDKSGLPSDRFSAERTGGSVSTLTIQRTQQEDSAVYLCASSLAGLAGVEQFFGPGTRLTVL.

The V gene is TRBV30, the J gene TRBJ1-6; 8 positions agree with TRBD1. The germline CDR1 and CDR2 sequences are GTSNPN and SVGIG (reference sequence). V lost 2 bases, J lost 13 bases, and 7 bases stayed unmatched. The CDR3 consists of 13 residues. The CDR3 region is CAWSITGGVPLHF. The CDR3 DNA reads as TGTGCCTGGAGTATCACAGGGGGGGTCCCCCTCCACTTT. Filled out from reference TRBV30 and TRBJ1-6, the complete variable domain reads SQTIHQWPATLVQPVGSPLSLECTVEGTSNPNLYWYRQAAGRGLQLLFYSVGIGQISSEVPQNLSASRPQDRQFILSSKKLLLSDSGFYLCAWSITGGVPLHFGNGTRLTVT.

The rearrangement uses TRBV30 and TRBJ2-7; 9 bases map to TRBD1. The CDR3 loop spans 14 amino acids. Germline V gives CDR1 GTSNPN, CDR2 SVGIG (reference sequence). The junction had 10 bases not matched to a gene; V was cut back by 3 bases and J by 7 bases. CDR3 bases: TGTGCCTGGAGCGTAGGGACAGGGAACCTGGAGCAGTACTTC. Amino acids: CAWSVGTGNLEQYF.

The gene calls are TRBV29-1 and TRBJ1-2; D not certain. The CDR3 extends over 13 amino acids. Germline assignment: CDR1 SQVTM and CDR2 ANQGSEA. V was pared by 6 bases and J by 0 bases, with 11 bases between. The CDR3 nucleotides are TGCAGCGTCCTTAATTCGTCTAACTATGGCTACACCTTC. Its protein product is CSVLNSSNYGYTF.

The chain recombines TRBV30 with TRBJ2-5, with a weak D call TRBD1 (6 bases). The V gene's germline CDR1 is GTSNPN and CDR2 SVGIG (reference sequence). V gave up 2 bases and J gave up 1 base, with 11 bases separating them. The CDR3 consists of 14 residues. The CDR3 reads CAWSTGTLQETQYF. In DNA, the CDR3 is TGTGCCTGGAGTACCGGGACACTCCAAGAGACCCAGTACTTC.

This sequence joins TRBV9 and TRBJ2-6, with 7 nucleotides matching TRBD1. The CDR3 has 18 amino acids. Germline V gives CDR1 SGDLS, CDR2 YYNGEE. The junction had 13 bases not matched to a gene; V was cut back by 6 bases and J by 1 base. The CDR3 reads CASTPLGGRVSGANVLTF. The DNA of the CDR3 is TGTGCCAGCACCCCGTTAGGGGGCAGGGTATCTGGGGCCAACGTCCTGACTTTC.

The DNA of the CDR3 is TGTGCCTGGAGTCACGCACAACATACAAATTATGGCTACACCTTC. As protein: CAWSHAQHTNYGYTF. The chain has TRBV30 and TRBJ1-2; no clear D gene. CDR3 length: 15 residues. The ends were cut back, 2 bases at V and 5 bases at J, with 18 bases in the middle. CDR1 GTSNPN and CDR2 SVGIG come from the germline V gene (reference sequence).

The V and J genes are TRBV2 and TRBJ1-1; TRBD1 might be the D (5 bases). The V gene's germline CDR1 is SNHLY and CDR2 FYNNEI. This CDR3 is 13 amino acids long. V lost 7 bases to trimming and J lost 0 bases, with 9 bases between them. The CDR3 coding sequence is TGTGCCAGCAACCAGGGAATGAACACTGAAGCTTTCTTT. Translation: CASNQGMNTEAFF.

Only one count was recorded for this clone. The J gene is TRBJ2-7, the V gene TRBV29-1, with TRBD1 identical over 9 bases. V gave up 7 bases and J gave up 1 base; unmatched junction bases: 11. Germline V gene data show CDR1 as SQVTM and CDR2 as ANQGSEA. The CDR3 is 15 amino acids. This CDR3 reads CSASTSDRGSYEQYF. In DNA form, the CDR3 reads TGCAGCGCCAGCACCTCGGACAGGGGTTCCTACGAGCAGTACTTC.

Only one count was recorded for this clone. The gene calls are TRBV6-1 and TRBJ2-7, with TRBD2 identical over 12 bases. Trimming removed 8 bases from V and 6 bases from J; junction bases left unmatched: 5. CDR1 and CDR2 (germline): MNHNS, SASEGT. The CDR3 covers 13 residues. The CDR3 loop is CASYGLAGSEQYF. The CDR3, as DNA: TGTGCCAGCTACGGACTAGCGGGAAGCGAGCAGTACTTC.

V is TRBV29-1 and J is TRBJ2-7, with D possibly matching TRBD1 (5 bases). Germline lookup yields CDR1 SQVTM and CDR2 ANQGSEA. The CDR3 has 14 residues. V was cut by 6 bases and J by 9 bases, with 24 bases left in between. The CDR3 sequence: CSVTTGSLSAMQYF. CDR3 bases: TGCAGCGTGACCACAGGAAGCCTTTCGGCGATGCAGTACTTC.

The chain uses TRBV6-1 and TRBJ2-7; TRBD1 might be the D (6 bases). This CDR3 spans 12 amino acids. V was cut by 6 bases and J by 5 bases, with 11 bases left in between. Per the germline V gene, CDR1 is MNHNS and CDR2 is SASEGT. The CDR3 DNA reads TGTGCCAGCAGCCTCAGGGGAGACGAGCAGTACTTC. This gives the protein CASSLRGDEQYF.

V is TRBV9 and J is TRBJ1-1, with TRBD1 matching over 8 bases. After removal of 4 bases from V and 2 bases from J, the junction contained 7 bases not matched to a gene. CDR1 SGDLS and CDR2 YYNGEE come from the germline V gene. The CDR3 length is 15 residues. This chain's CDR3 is CASSLDRGLNTEAFF. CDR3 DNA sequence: TGTGCCAGCAGCTTAGACAGGGGATTAAACACTGAAGCTTTCTTT.

The CDR3 bases are TGTGCCAGCAGCCCCCCTAGGACCGGGGAGCTGTTTTTT. This codes for CASSPPRTGELFF. V gene TRBV9 combines with J gene TRBJ2-2, with D uncertain. Trimming took 4 bases from V and 5 from J, leaving 9 bases between them. Germline lookup yields CDR1 SGDLS and CDR2 YYNGEE. This CDR3 contains 13 residues.

CDR3 nucleotides: TGTGCCAGCAGCTCACATAGGGGGCGCACCGGGGAGCTGTTTTTT. Residues: CASSSHRGRTGELFF. The chain has TRBV11-2 and TRBJ2-2; 7 positions agree with TRBD1. Germline V gene lookup returns CDR1 SGHAT and CDR2 FQNNGV. The CDR3 runs to 15 residues. V lost 4 bases to trimming and J lost 4 bases; unmatched junction nucleotides: 6.

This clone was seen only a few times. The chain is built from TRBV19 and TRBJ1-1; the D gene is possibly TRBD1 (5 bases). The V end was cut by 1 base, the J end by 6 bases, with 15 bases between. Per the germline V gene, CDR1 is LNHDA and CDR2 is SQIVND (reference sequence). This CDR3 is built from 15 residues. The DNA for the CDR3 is TGTGCCAGTAGTATAGGAGTGCGGGGGGTTGCTGAAGCTTTCTTT. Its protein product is CASSIGVRGVAEAFF.

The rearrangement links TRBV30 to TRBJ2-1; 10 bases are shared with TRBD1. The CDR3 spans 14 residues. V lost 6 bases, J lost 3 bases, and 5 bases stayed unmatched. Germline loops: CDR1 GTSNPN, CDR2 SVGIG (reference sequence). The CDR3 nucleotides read TGTGCCTGTACCGGGACAGGGGTCTACAATGAGCAGTTCTTC. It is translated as CACTGTGVYNEQFF. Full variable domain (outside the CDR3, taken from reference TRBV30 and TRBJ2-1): SQTIHQWPATLVQPVGSPLSLECTVEGTSNPNLYWYRQAAGRGLQLLFYSVGIGQISSEVPQNLSASRPQDRQFILSSKKLLLSDSGFYLCACTGTGVYNEQFFGPGTRLTVL.

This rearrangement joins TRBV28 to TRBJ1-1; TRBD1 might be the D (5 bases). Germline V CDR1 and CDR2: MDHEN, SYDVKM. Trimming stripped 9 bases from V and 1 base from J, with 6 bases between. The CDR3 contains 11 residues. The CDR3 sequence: CASQGNTEAFF. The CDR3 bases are TGTGCCAGTCAGGGGAACACTGAAGCTTTCTTT.